This T cell receptor beta chain stems from a study of blood T cell repertoires in COVID-19. About the study: Samples of COVID-19 (acute and convalescent) were obtained from the United States, Italy and Spain.

As handled by the study authors: Reference gene primer amplification yielded estimated nucleated cell counts. This table comes from immunoSEQ multiplex PCR, and its TCRdb copy is limited to in-frame clones, with some not included. V, J and clone size were drawn from that table, and D and trimming were deduced from the DNA. The repertoire holds 180,000 or so clones, with approximately 80% as singletons. The germline V gene has CDR1 SGHDT and CDR2 YYEEEE. This CDR3 spans 13 amino acids. The V end was cut by 0 bases, the J end by 6 bases, with 7 bases between. The chain is built from TRBV5-6 and TRBJ2-1; D not certain. The sample comprised PBMCs or T cells enriched from blood (not recorded which). The sequence was obtained from a man between 50 and 59 years old who had recovered from COVID-19. CDR3 sequence reads: CASSLAPVNEQFF. The CDR3 DNA reads as TGTGCCAGCAGCTTGGCCCCAGTCAATGAGCAGTTCTTC. Supplemented by reference TRBV5-6 and TRBJ2-1, the full variable domain reads DAGVTQSPTHLIKTRGQQVTLRCSPKSGHDTVSWYQQALGQGPQFIFQYYEEEERQRGNFPDRFSGHQFPNYSSELNVNALLLGDSALYLCASSLAPVNEQFFGPGTRLTVL.